This T cell receptor beta chain was captured by sequencing in a study of blood T cell repertoires in COVID-19. Trimming pared 9 bases from V and 8 bases from J, leaving 11 bases between. Germline CDR1 is LNHDA and CDR2 is SQIVND (reference sequence). The CDR3 covers 11 residues. Produced via immunoSEQ multiplex PCR; TCRdb's table is partial and in-frame only. The sample has 180,000 or so clones; roughly 83% are singletons. Sequencing was carried out using PBMCs or T cells enriched from blood (not recorded which). The receptor was isolated from a woman aged 30 to 39 who had recovered from COVID-19. The V gene is TRBV19, the J gene TRBJ2-1; D may be TRBD1 (5 bases). The CDR3 loop is CARGLRDEQFF. The CDR3 nucleotides are TGTGCCAGGGGGCTAAGGGATGAGCAGTTCTTC.